These 27 T cell receptor delta chains share one sample of origin, sequenced in a study of γδ T cells in repeated Plasmodium falciparum infection. TCRdb re-called clones from the multiplex PCR reads using CATT. The data hold roughly 86,000 delta-chain clones, with 1.4% to 1.5% observed a single time. Gammadelta T cells were flow-sorted from PBMC into Vgamma9/Vdelta2+ and Vdelta2-negative populations for bulk analysis. The specimen sequenced was gamma-delta T cells from blood. The receptor set was obtained from a pool of human donors (malaria-infected and uninfected, not separated).

Concerning this clone: The protein held in TCRdb is that of a much larger clone and does not match this DNA's translation at residue 8, likely because of a read error; the protein shown is translated from the DNA. The chain uses TRDV2 and TRDJ1; 8 nucleotides align to TRDD3. No J gene is reported in TCRdb; it was inferred here by comparing the DNA with germline. The CDR3 sequence is 21 residues long. Germline CDR1 reads GEAIGNYY; CDR2 reads EKD. V gave up 5 bases and J gave up 0 bases; unmatched junction bases: 25. Written as DNA, the CDR3 is TGTGCCTGTGCCTACTTCCTGAGCTGGGGGAAACCGGAGGGGTACACCGATAAACTCATCTTT. This translates into CACAYFLSWGKPEGYTDKLIF.

Turning to this clone: The TCRdb protein comes from a much larger clone and disagrees with this DNA's translation at residue 9, likely due to a read error; the protein given here is derived from the DNA. The chain links TRDV1 to TRDJ1, with 7 bases fitting TRDD2. Here the J gene was assigned by germline matching of the DNA, as TCRdb has none. Germline values: CDR1 TSWWSYY, CDR2 QGS. The CDR3 runs to 17 residues. Trimming cost V 6 bases and J 7 bases; bases outside gene matches: 20. The CDR3 nucleotides are TGTGCTCTTGGCGACTTCCTAAAGAGGCCGGGAGCTCTTAAACTCATCTTT. Its translation: CALGDFLKRPGALKLIF.

This clone came up a few times. A far larger clone is off by one base, so a read error is likely. Other DNA variants within this sample encode the same CDR3. This rearrangement joins TRDV1 to TRDJ1; tentatively, D is TRDD3 (6 bases). TCRdb lists no J gene, so it was determined here by aligning the DNA to germline. The CDR3 spans 15 residues. Germline CDR1 is TSWWSYY and CDR2 is QGS. V lost 6 bases and J lost 5, with 19 bases in between. CDR3 coding DNA: TGTGCTCTTGGAGGGATAGGGACCGTAACTGATAAACTCATCTTT. Translating it yields CALGGIGTVTDKLIF.

A remark on this clone: The translation of this DNA and the TCRdb protein of a much larger clone differ at residue 12, probably owing to a read error; the protein shown here is translated from the DNA. There is no J gene call, but TRDV2 is given as the V gene. CDR1 and CDR2 (germline): GEAIGNYY, EKD. CDR3 size: 15 residues. CDR3 coding DNA: TGTGCCTGTGACACCGTGGTACCCGACACCGATAACCTCATCTTT. Protein product: CACDTVVPDTDNLIF.

Note on this clone: The TCRdb protein comes from a much larger clone and disagrees with this DNA's translation at residue 12, likely due to a read error; the protein given here is derived from the DNA. The chain uses TRDV1 and TRDJ2; D may be TRDD3 (5 bases). Since TCRdb gives no J gene, matching the DNA to germline was used here to assign it. Per the germline V gene, CDR1 is TSWWSYY and CDR2 is QGS. The CDR3 runs 16 residues. CDR3 residues: CALGEWGCGRTTQLFF. The CDR3 DNA reads as TGTGCTCTTGGGGAATGGGGCTGTGGGAGGACAACACAACTCTTCTTT.

Judged by abundance, this clone is medium-sized. The same CDR3 can be traced to other DNA sequences in this sample. The chain has TRDV1 and TRDJ1, with 8 bases identical to TRDD3. In germline, CDR1 is TSWWSYY, CDR2 QGS. CDR3 length equals 19 residues. Germline trimming cut 1 base from V and 2 bases from J; bases unmatched to any gene: 15. The CDR3 region is CALGEHYVSGDIDTDKLIF. In DNA, the CDR3 is TGTGCTCTTGGGGAACATTACGTCTCGGGGGATATTGATACCGATAAACTCATCTTT.

This clone was counted at least ten times. Additional DNA sequences in this sample encode the identical CDR3. The chain joins TRDV2 to TRDJ3; 7 nucleotides match TRDD3. The germline V gene has CDR1 GEAIGNYY and CDR2 EKD. The CDR3 is made up of 16 amino acids. Trimming removed 3 bases from V and 2 bases from J; junction bases left unmatched: 3. This CDR3 is CACDRGMTWDTRQMFF. As DNA, the CDR3 is TGTGCCTGTGACCGGGGGATGACCTGGGACACCCGACAGATGTTTTTC.

This clone was counted only a few times. The protein TCRdb gives is from a much larger clone and does not agree with this DNA's translation at residue 16, likely a read error; the protein shown here comes from the DNA. V is TRDV1 and J is TRDJ1; 7 bases line up with TRDD3. CDR1 is TSWWSYY, CDR2 QGS, per germline. V dropped 0 bases and J dropped 1; count of bases not matched to a gene: 26. The CDR3 spans 23 residues. The DNA for the CDR3 is TGTGCTCTTGGGGAACTATGGGTTTCCACCCGACTGGGGAACAGTGCTGGCACCGATAAACTCATCTTT. Its translation is CALGELWVSTRLGNSAGTDKLIF.

This clone came up a few times. This sequence is one base from a far larger clone and is likely a read error. This CDR3 is also generated by other DNA sequences in the sample. The rearrangement uses TRDV2 and TRDJ3; 10 bases agree with TRDD3. In the absence of a J gene in TCRdb, the DNA was matched to germline to assign it here. The CDR3 has 20 residues. The V gene's germline CDR1 is GEAIGNYY and CDR2 EKD. The CDR3, as DNA: TGTGCCTGCGACACGACTGGGGGATTCCCGGGAGCCTGGGACACCCGACAGATGTTTTTC. It encodes CACDTTGGFPGAWDTRQMFF.

Many counts were recorded for this clone. The chain uses TRDV1 and TRDJ1, with D perhaps given as TRDD2 or TRDD3 (6 bases each). The germline V gene has CDR1 TSWWSYY and CDR2 QGS. Trimming shortened V by 1 base and J by 4 bases, and 31 bases separated the two germline ends. The length of the CDR3 is 21 residues. CDR3 amino acids: CALGERRLPPVWGWGCDKLIF. CDR3 nucleotide sequence: TGTGCTCTTGGGGAACGGCGGCTTCCTCCCGTCTGGGGATGGGGTTGCGATAAACTCATCTTT.

The sample holds a few counts of this clone. A read error is likely here: a far larger clone is one base away. Different DNA sequences within this sample yield the same CDR3. The CDR3 sequence is CALGEHYVSGDIDTDKLIF. CDR3 nucleotide sequence: TGTGCTCTTGGGGAACATTACGTCTCGGGGGATATTGATACCGATAAACTCATCTTC. The rearrangement uses TRDV1 and TRDJ1; 8 positions agree with TRDD3. The CDR3 consists of 19 residues. Germline V gene lookup returns CDR1 TSWWSYY and CDR2 QGS.

About this clone itself: The protein that TCRdb holds for this DNA derives from a much larger clone and differs from the translated DNA at residue 10, which likely indicates a read error; the protein shown here is translated from the DNA. The V and J genes are TRDV1 and TRDJ1, with D possibly matching TRDD3 (6 bases). Germline V gene data show CDR1 as TSWWSYY and CDR2 as QGS. Between the trimmed V and J ends, which lost 0 bases and 0 bases, there was a span of 17 bases. The CDR3 contains 18 residues. The CDR3, as DNA: TGTGCTCTTGGGGAACTTCCGGTGGGGGGCGACTACACCGATAAACTCATCTTT. This encodes CALGELPVGGDYTDKLIF.

This clone has only a few counts. TCRdb attributes to this sequence the protein of a much larger clone, which differs from the DNA translation at residue 14; a read error is likely, and the protein displayed is translated from the DNA. The genes are TRDV2 and TRDJ3, with a possible D match to TRDD3 (6 bases). The J gene, absent from TCRdb, was called here by matching the DNA to germline. The CDR3 totals 19 residues. Germline V gene data show CDR1 as GEAIGNYY and CDR2 as EKD. CDR3 residues: CACDTSGRGTSWDARQMFF. The CDR3 nucleotides read TGTGCCTGTGACACCTCGGGACGGGGGACCTCCTGGGACGCCCGACAGATGTTTTTC.

In regard to this clone: TCRdb attributes to this sequence the protein of a much larger clone, which differs from the DNA translation at residue 10; a read error is likely, and the protein displayed is translated from the DNA. The J gene is TRDJ3, the V gene TRDV1; 7 positions agree with TRDD3. The J gene is absent in TCRdb and was assigned here via DNA matching to germline. J gave up 0 bases and V 1 base, and 18 bases lay outside the gene matches. The CDR3 runs to 23 residues. Germline V gene sequence: CDR1 TSWWSYY, CDR2 QGS. CDR3 nucleotide sequence: TGTGCTCTTGGGGAACGTTTTCTTTACTTGGGGATAATCACCTCCTGGGACACCCGACAGATGTTTTTC. Residues: CALGERFLYLGIITSWDTRQMFF.

This clone occurred a few times. TCRdb's protein for this DNA is that of a much larger clone and differs from the translation at residue 10, likely a read error; the protein shown is the DNA translation. V usage is TRDV2 and J usage is TRDJ1; tentatively, D is TRDD3 (6 bases). CDR1 and CDR2 from the germline V gene are GEAIGNYY and EKD. There are 16 residues in the CDR3. The germline V and J ends were trimmed by 1 base and 1 base, with 15 bases remaining between them. CDR3 protein: CACDTGIYRVTDKLIF. The CDR3 nucleotides read TGTGCCTGTGACACGGGGATTTATAGGGTCACCGATAAACTCATCTTT.

With respect to this clone: TCRdb's entry gives the protein of a much larger clone, which mismatches this DNA's translation at residue 15, likely from a read error; the protein reported here is translated from the DNA. CDR3 in DNA: TGTGCCTGTGACGGCGTGGTACTGGGGGATACGACCACCCAAAGACTCATCTTT. Translation gives CACDGVVLGDTTTQRLIF. V and J are TRDV2 and TRDJ1, with TRDD3 matching over 13 bases. Trimming took 3 bases from V and 10 from J; bases not matched to a gene: 19. Germline V CDR1 and CDR2: GEAIGNYY, EKD. The CDR3 extends over 18 amino acids.

Regarding this clone: Only one base separates this from a far larger clonotype, so it likely reflects a read error. Within the sample, other DNA sequences also encode this same CDR3. The V gene is TRDV2, the J gene TRDJ1; 13 bases match TRDD3. Assignment of the J gene here rests on matching the DNA to germline, because TCRdb gives none. Germline V gene data show CDR1 as GEAIGNYY and CDR2 as EKD. The CDR3 spans 17 residues. DNA for the CDR3: TGTGCTTGTGACAGCCTACTGGGGGATACGGGCACCGATAAACTCATCTTT. Translating it yields CACDSLLGDTGTDKLIF.

In this sample, this clone turned up many times. A far larger clone differs by one base, so this is likely a read error. Other nucleotide sequences in the sample specify the same CDR3. The chain carries TRDV3 and TRDJ1; perhaps TRDD3 as D (6 bases). With 3 bases removed from V and 11 bases from J, the gap between germline ends came to 16 bases. CDR3 length: 11 amino acids. Per germline, CDR1 TVYSNPD and CDR2 GDNSRS (reference sequence). The CDR3 protein is CAFSSRGFLIF. DNA for the CDR3: TGTGCCTTCTCCTCGAGGGGATTCCTCATCTTT.

There are a few counts of this clone. TCRdb's protein, taken from a much larger clone, differs from this DNA's translation at residue 4, likely owing to a read error; the protein displayed comes from the DNA. The V and J genes are TRDV1 and TRDJ1, with D perhaps TRDD2 or TRDD3 (8 bases each). TCRdb leaves out the J gene; it was filled in here by matching the DNA to germline. In germline, CDR1 is TSWWSYY, CDR2 QGS. This CDR3 is built from 19 residues. The DNA of the CDR3 is TGTGCTCTTGAGGAAGGCCTTCCTATTTACTGGGGGGAGGCCGATAAACTCATCTTT. Protein: CALEEGLPIYWGEADKLIF.

This clone was seen only a few times. With a far larger clone one base away, a read error is the likely cause. Other DNA sequences in this sample translate to the same CDR3. J gene calling gave no result, while the V gene is TRDV1; the table's D call, TRDD3, has no DNA check behind it. The length of the CDR3 is 14 residues. Germline CDR1 reads TSWWSYY; CDR2 reads QGS. The CDR3, as DNA: TGTGCTCTTGGGGAACATACTTCCTACGTTAAACTCATCTTC. Its protein product is CALGEHTSYVKLIF.

Regarding this clone: TCRdb assigns this DNA the protein of a much larger clone, which departs from its translation at residue 3; this likely reflects a read error, and the protein shown comes from translating the DNA. This chain joins TRDV2 and TRDJ1; 12 nucleotides match TRDD3. Because TCRdb records no J gene, it was assigned here through a match of the DNA to germline. Germline V gene lookup returns CDR1 GEAIGNYY and CDR2 EKD. The CDR3 loop spans 22 amino acids. CDR3 loop: CARDTPDSGPLGDTPDTDKLIF. The CDR3 nucleotides are TGTGCCCGTGACACCCCCGATTCAGGCCCACTGGGGGATACTCCGGACACCGATAAACTCATCTTT.

This clone has more than one count but fewer than ten. This DNA's translation differs at residue 6 from TCRdb's protein, which comes from a much larger clone; a read error is likely, and the protein shown is translated from the DNA. This chain links TRDV2 with TRDJ3, with TRDD3 matching over 11 bases. Here the J gene was assigned by germline matching of the DNA, as TCRdb has none. After removal of 0 bases from V and 0 bases from J, the junction contained 18 bases not matched to a gene. The CDR3 length is 24 residues. Per the germline V gene, CDR1 is GEAIGNYY and CDR2 is EKD. The CDR3 nucleotides are TGTGCCTGTGACACCGCCAAACCAGCCCAGCTGGGGGATACACGCTCCTGGGACACCCGACAGATGTTTTTC. Protein: CACDTAKPAQLGDTRSWDTRQMFF.

There are a few counts of this clone. A far larger clone is only one base removed, so a read error is likely. The same CDR3 also results from other DNA sequences found in this sample. The chain has TRDV1 and TRDJ1; D is unclear. Here the J gene was assigned by germline matching of the DNA, as TCRdb has none. The CDR3 length is 15 residues. Germline CDR1 and CDR2: TSWWSYY and QGS. V lost 0 bases and J 0 bases, leaving 8 bases between the germline ends. The CDR3 DNA reads as TGTGCTCTTGGGGAACTTCACAAGTACACCGATAAACTCATCTTT. Translation gives CALGELHKYTDKLIF.

The gene calls are TRDV1 and TRDJ1; 11 bases agree with TRDD3. Matching the DNA to germline supplied the J gene, which TCRdb does not give. CDR1 is TSWWSYY, CDR2 QGS, per germline. Trimming removed 7 bases from V and 2 bases from J; junction bases left unmatched: 24. This CDR3 comprises 21 residues. CDR3 nucleotides: TGTGCTCTTGCACCCCTAGTCCTACGTGTCCTGGGGGATACCCGGACCGATAAACTCATCTTT. Translating it yields CALAPLVLRVLGDTRTDKLIF.

This clone has just a few counts. A far larger clone is only one base removed, so a read error is likely. Other nucleotide sequences from this sample produce the same CDR3. This chain links TRDV2 with TRDJ3, with 9 bases aligning to TRDD3. TCRdb does not report a J gene; here it was assigned by matching the DNA to germline references. CDR1 is GEAIGNYY and CDR2 is EKD in the germline V gene. This CDR3 is built from 22 residues. The V and J ends lost 1 base and 0 bases, in that order; junction bases with no gene match: 15. This CDR3 is CACDTAGYGGIPGSWDTRQMFF. CDR3 bases: TGTGCCTGTGACACGGCGGGATACGGGGGGATACCGGGCTCCTGGGACACCCGACAGATGTTTTTC.

About this clone: TCRdb records a much larger clone's protein for this DNA, with a difference at residue 4 that likely arises from a read error; the protein given is the translation of the DNA. The chain employs TRDV1 and TRDJ2, with D unresolved. No J gene was available from TCRdb, and it was assigned here by a germline match of the DNA. This CDR3 is 19 amino acids long. CDR1 and CDR2 (germline): TSWWSYY, QGS. The CDR3 here is CALEESVILRVKRTAQLFF. The CDR3 bases are TGTGCTCTTGAGGAATCGGTAATCCTTAGGGTGAAGAGGACAGCACAACTCTTCTTT.

Only a few counts were recorded for this clone. A far larger clone is one nucleotide away, so this likely arose from a read error. The same CDR3 can be traced to other DNA sequences in this sample. The chain joins TRDV2 to TRDJ3; 7 bases map to TRDD3. As TCRdb names no J gene, one was assigned here on the basis of a DNA match to germline. The germline V gene encodes CDR1 GEAIGNYY and CDR2 EKD. The CDR3 has 21 amino acids. For the CDR3, the DNA is TGTGCCTGTGACACGGTACTGGGGTCACCTCCTAGCTCCTGGGATACCCGACAGATGTTTTTC. Translation: CACDTVLGSPPSSWDTRQMFF.